Each of the 9 T cell receptor beta chains below was sequenced from the same sample in a study of blood T cell repertoires in COVID-19. The protocol was immunoSEQ multiplex PCR, while the TCRdb copy is restricted to in-frame clones and leaves out a portion. The data show 150,000 to 200,000 clones, with approximately 87% seen just once and under 13% held by the top ten. Sequencing was performed on peripheral blood. These TCRs come from a woman between 70 and 85 years old with COVID-19, enrolled during active disease.

The V gene is TRBV21-1, the J gene TRBJ1-5; TRBD1 is taken as the D call from the table, unchecked against the DNA. TRBV21-1 is a pseudogene. The CDR3 is made up of 17 amino acids. CDR3 DNA: TGTGCCAGCAGCAATGAGCGAGGGACAGGGGAACGGCAGCCCCAGCATTTT. Its translation: CASSNERGTGERQPQHF.

This chain connects TRBV11-2 to TRBJ2-5; 11 nucleotides line up with TRBD2. The germline CDR1 and CDR2 sequences are SGHAT and FQNNGV. The CDR3 is 16 amino acids. Trimming took 2 bases from V and 7 from J; bases not matched to a gene: 9. The DNA of the CDR3 is TGTGCCAGCAGCTTATGGTCAACTAGCGGGGGCGGGACCCAGTACTTC. Protein: CASSLWSTSGGGTQYF. Full variable domain (remainder filled in from reference TRBV11-2 and TRBJ2-5): EAGVAQSPRYKIIEKRQSVAFWCNPISGHATLYWYQQILGQGPKLLIQFQNNGVVDDSQLPKDRFSAERLKGVDSTLKIQPAKLEDSAVYLCASSLWSTSGGGTQYFGPGTRLLVL.

The genes are TRBV7-9 and TRBJ2-7, with D perhaps TRBD1 (6 bases). Germline CDR1 is SEHNR and CDR2 is FQNEAQ (reference sequence). The CDR3 covers 14 residues. Trimming pared 3 bases from V and 5 bases from J, leaving 14 bases between. As DNA, the CDR3 is TGTGCCAGCAGCTTCTTGGGGGCCGGGAACGAGCAGTACTTC. Translation gives CASSFLGAGNEQYF.

CDR3 nucleotide sequence: TGTGCCAGCAGCTTAGGTGGACAGGGGGTTGGCTACACCTTC. Its protein product is CASSLGGQGVGYTF. The genes are TRBV7-9 and TRBJ1-2; 10 positions match TRBD1. Germline CDR1 and CDR2: SEHNR and FQNEAQ (reference sequence). This CDR3 is 14 amino acids long. The trim removed 1 base at V and 7 bases at J, leaving 3 bases unmatched.

This clone was counted a single time. The chain links TRBV10-3 to TRBJ2-1; 10 bases line up with TRBD2. Germline CDR1 reads ENHRY; CDR2 reads SYGVKD. With 10 bases clipped from V and 4 bases from J, the junction kept 10 bases outside the gene matches. The CDR3 consists of 15 residues. The DNA of the CDR3 is TGTGCCACCCGGCCCCTAGCGGGGGCATACAATGAGCAGTTCTTC. This codes for CATRPLAGAYNEQFF.

CDR3 region: CASSSTYEQYF. The CDR3 region has the DNA TGTGCCAGCAGCTCAACCTACGAGCAGTACTTC. This sequence joins TRBV7-2 and TRBJ2-7; D gene unclear. This CDR3 has 11 amino acids. The germline V gene encodes CDR1 SGHTA and CDR2 FQGNSA. Trimming took off 4 bases at V and 2 bases at J, with 3 bases between the two ends.

The chain links TRBV7-2 to TRBJ1-3, with 7 bases identical to TRBD1. The CDR3 loop spans 14 amino acids. Per the germline V gene, CDR1 is SGHTA and CDR2 is FQGNSA. V was clipped by 5 bases and J by 2 bases; unmatched bases: 3. Here the CDR3 reads CASSTGQTGNTIYF. CDR3 nucleotides: TGTGCCAGCAGCACGGGACAGACTGGAAACACCATATATTTT.

The chain has TRBV11-2 and TRBJ2-7; perhaps TRBD2 as D (6 bases). The germline CDR1 and CDR2 sequences are SGHAT and FQNNGV. Trimming left V 6 bases short and J 2 bases short, with 17 bases between. There are 15 residues in the CDR3. Here the CDR3 reads CASSYEASAAYEQYF. DNA of the CDR3: TGTGCCAGCAGTTATGAGGCTAGCGCCGCCTACGAGCAGTACTTC.

The gene calls are TRBV4-1 and TRBJ1-5; D possibly corresponds to TRBD1 (5 bases). The CDR3 has 17 residues. Germline loops: CDR1 MGHRA, CDR2 YSYEKL. V was shortened by 0 bases and J by 0 bases, with 12 bases between the two germline ends. The CDR3 DNA reads TGCGCCAGCAGCCAAGAAACACAGGACTATAGCAATCAGCCCCAGCATTTT. Translating gives CASSQETQDYSNQPQHF.